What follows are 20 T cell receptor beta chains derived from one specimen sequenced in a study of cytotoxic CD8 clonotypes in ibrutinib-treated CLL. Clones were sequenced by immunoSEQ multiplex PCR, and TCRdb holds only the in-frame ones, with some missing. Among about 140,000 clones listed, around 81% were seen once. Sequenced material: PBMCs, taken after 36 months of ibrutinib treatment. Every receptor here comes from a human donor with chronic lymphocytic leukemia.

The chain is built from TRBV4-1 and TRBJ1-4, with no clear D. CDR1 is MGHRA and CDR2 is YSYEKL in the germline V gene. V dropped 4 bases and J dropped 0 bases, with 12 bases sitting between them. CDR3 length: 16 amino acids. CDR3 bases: TGCGCCAGCAGCCCATTTGTCGCGGCAACTAATGAAAAACTGTTTTTT. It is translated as CASSPFVAATNEKLFF.

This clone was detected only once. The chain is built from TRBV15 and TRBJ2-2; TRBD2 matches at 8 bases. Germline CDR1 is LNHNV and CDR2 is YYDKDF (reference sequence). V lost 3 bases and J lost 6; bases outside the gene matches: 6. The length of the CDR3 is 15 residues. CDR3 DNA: TGTGCCACCAGCAGCGGCCTAGCGGGTGCCGGGGAGCTGTTTTTT. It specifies CATSSGLAGAGELFF.

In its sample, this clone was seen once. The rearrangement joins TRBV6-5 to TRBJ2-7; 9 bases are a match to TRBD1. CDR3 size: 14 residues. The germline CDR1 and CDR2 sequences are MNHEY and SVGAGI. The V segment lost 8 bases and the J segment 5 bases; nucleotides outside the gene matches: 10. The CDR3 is CASRLTGGRDEQYF. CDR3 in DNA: TGTGCCAGCCGACTAACAGGGGGCCGGGACGAGCAGTACTTC.

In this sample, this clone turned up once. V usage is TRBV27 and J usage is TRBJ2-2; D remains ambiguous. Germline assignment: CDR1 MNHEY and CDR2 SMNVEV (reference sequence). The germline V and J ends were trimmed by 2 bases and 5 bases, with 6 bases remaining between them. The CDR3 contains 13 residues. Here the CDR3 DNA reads TGTGCCAGCAGTTTAGCCGGGACCGGGGAGCTGTTTTTT. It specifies CASSLAGTGELFF.

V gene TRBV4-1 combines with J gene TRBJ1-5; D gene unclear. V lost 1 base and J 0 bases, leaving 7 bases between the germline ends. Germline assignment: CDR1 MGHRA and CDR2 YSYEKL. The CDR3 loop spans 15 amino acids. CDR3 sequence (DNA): TGCGCCAGCAGCCAAGGCAGTAATAGCAATCAGCCCCAGCATTTT. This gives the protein CASSQGSNSNQPQHF.

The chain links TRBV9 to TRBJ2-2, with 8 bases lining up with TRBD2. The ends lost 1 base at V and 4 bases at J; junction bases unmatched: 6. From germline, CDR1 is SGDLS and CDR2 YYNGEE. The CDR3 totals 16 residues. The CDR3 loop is CASSVSLAGLTGELFF. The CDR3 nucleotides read TGTGCCAGCAGCGTAAGTTTAGCGGGACTCACCGGGGAGCTGTTTTTT.

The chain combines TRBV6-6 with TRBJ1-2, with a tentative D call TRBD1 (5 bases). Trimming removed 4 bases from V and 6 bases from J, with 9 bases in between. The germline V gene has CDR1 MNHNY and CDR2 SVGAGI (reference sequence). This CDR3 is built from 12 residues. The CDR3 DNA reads TGTGCCAGCAGTTCAGGGATCGATGGCTACACCTTC. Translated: CASSSGIDGYTF.

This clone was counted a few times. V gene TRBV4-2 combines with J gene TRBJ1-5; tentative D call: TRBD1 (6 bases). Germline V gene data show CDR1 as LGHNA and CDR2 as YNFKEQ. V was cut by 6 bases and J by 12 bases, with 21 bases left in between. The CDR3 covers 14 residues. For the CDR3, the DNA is TGTGCCAGCAGACGAGTACCAGGGGAAGATCGCCAGCATTTT. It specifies CASRRVPGEDRQHF.

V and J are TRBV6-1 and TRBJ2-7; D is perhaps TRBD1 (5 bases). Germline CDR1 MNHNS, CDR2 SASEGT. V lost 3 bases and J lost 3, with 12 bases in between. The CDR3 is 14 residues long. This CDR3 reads CASSDVGRFYEQYF. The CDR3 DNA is TGTGCCAGCAGTGATGTGGGGCGGTTCTACGAGCAGTACTTC.

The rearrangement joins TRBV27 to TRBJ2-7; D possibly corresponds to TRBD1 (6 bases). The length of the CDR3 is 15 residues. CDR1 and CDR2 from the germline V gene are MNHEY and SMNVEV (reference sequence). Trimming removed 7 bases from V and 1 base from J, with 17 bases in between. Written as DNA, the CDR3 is TGTGCCAGCATACCTGGGGGCGGGTGGTCCTACGAGCAGTACTTC. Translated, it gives CASIPGGGWSYEQYF.

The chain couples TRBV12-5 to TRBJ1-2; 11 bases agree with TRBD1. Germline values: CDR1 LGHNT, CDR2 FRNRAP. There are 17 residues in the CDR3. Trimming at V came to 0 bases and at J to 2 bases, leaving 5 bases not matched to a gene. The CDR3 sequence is CASGLVLGQGANYGYTF. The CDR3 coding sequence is TGTGCTAGTGGTTTGGTACTTGGACAGGGGGCAAACTATGGCTACACCTTC.

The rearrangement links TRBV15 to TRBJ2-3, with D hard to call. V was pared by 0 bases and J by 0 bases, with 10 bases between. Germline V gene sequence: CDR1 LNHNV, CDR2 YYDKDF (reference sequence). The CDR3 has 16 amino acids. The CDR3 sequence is CATSRETSFSTDTQYF. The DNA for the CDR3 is TGTGCCACCAGCAGAGAAACCAGTTTTAGCACAGATACGCAGTATTTT. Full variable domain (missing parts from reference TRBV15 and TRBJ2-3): DAMVIQNPRYQVTQFGKPVTLSCSQTLNHNVMYWYQQKSSQAPKLLFHYYDKDFNNEADTPDNFQSRRPNTSFCFLDIRSPGLGDTAMYLCATSRETSFSTDTQYFGPGTRLTVL.

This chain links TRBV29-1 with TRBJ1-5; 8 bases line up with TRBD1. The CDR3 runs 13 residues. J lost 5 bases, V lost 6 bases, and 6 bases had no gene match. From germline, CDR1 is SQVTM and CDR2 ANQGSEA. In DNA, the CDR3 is TGCAGCGTCGCAGGGGGCACGGATCAGCCCCAGCATTTT. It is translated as CSVAGGTDQPQHF.

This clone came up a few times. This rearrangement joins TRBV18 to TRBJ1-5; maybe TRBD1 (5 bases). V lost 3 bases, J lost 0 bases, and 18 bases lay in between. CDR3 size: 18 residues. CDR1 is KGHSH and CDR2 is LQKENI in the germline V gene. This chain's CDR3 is CASSPVRSGGGSNQPQHF. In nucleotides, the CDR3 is TGTGCCAGCTCACCTGTACGTTCAGGCGGGGGTAGCAATCAGCCCCAGCATTTT.

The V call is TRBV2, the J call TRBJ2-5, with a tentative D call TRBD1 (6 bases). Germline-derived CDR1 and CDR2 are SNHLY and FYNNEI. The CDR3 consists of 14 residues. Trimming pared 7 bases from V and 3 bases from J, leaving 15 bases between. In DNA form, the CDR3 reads TGTGCCAGCATAAAGGACAGTGACAAAGAGACCCAGTACTTC. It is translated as CASIKDSDKETQYF.

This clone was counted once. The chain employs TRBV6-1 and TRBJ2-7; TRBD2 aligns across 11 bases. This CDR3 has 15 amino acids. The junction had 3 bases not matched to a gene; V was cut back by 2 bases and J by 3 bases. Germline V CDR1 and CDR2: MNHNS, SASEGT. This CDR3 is CASSETSGSNYEQYF. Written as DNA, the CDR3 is TGTGCCAGCAGTGAAACTAGCGGGAGCAACTACGAGCAGTACTTC.

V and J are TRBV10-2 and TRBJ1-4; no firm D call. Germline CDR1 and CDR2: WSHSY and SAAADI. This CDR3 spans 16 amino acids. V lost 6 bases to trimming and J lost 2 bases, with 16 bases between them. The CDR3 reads CASSSETKITNEKLFF. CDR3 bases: TGCGCCAGCAGCTCGGAAACTAAGATCACTAATGAAAAACTGTTTTTT.

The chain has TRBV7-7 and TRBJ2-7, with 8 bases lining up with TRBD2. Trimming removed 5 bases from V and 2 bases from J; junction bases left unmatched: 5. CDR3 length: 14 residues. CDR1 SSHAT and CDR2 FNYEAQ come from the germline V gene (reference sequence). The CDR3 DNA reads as TGTGCCAGCAGCCCCGGACTAGCCACCTACGAGCAGTACTTC. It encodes CASSPGLATYEQYF.

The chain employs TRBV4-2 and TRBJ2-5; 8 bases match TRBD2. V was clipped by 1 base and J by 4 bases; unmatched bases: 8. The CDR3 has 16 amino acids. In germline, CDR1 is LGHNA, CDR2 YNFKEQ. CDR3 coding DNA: TGTGCCAGCAGCCAAGCCCCAGCGGGGGCTAGAGAGACCCAGTACTTC. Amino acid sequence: CASSQAPAGARETQYF.

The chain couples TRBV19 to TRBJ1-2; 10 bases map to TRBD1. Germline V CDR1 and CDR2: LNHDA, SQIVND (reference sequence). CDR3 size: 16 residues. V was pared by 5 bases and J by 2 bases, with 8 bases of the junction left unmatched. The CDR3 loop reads CASSSPGTGVNYGYTF. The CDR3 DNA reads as TGTGCCAGTAGTTCCCCCGGGACAGGGGTAAACTATGGCTACACCTTC. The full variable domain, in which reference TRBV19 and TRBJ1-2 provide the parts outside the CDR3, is DGGITQSPKYLFRKEGQNVTLSCEQNLNHDAMYWYRQDPGQGLRLIYYSQIVNDFQKGDIAEGYSVSREKKESFPLTVTSAQKNPTAFYLCASSSPGTGVNYGYTFGSGTRLTVV.